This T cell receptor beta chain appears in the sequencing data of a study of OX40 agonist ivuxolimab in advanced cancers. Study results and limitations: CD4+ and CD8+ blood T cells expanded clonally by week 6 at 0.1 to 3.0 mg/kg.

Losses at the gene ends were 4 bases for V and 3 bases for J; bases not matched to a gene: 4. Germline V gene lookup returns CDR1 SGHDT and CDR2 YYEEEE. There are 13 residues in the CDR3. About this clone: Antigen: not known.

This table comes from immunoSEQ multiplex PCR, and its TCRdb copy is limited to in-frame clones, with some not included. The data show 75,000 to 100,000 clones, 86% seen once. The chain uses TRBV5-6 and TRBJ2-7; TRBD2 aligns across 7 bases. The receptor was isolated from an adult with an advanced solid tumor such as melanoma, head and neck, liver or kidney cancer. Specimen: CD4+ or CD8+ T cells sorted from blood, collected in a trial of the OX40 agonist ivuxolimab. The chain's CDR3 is CASSLSSGYEQYF. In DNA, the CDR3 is TGTGCCAGCAGCCTATCTAGCGGCTACGAGCAGTACTTC.